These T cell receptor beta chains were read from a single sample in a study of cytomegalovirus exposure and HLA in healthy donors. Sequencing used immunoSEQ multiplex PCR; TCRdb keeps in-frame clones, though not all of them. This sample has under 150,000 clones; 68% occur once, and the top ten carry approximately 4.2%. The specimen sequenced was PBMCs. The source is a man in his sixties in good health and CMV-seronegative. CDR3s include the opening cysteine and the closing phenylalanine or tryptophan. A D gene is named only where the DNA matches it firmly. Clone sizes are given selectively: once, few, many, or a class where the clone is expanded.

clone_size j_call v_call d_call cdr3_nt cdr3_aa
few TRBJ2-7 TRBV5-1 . TGCGCCAGCAGCCTAGAGGGACAACTCTACGAGCAGTACTTC CASSLEGQLYEQYF
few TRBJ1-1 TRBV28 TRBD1 TGTGCCAGCAGGGGAACAGGGGTCACTGAAGCTTTCTTT CASRGTGVTEAFF
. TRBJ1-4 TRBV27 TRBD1 TGTGCCAGCAGTCTGACAGGGCTTTCGTTTGAAAAACTGTTTTTT CASSLTGLSFEKLFF
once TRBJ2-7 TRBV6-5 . TGTGCCAGCAGTTACCCGGAGGCTGCAAACCCCGTCGAGCAGTACTTC CASSYPEAANPVEQYF
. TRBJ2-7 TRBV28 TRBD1 TGTGCCAGCAGTTCTCCCGGGACAGGGGCCTACGAGCAGTACTTC CASSSPGTGAYEQYF
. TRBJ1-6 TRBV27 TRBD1 TGTGCCAGCTATCCCCGGACAGGGGGCTTTAAGAATTCACCCCTCCACTTT CASYPRTGGFKNSPLHF
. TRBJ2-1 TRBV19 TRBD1 TGTGCCAGTAGTCCTTCCGGGACAGGGGGGGGCAATGAGCAGTTCTTC CASSPSGTGGGNEQFF
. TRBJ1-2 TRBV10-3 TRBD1 TGTGCCATCAGTAGACAGGGGGACTATGGCTACACCTTC CAISRQGDYGYTF
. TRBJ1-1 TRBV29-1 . TGCAGCGTTGATGTGACAGGCGGCACTGAAGCTTTCTTT CSVDVTGGTEAFF
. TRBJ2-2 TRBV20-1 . TGCAGTGCGGGGCGGGGGGAGCTGTTTTTT CSAGRGELFF
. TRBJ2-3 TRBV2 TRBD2 TGTGCCAGCAGTGGGGGGGGTAGCGGGAGGGCCCTCACAGATACGCAGTATTTT CASSGGGSGRALTDTQYF
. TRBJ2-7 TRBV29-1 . TGCAGCGTCCTGAGGTCCTACGAGCAGTACTTC CSVLRSYEQYF
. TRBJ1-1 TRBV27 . TGTGCCAGCAGTTTTAGAGGTAACACTGAAGCTTTCTTT CASSFRGNTEAFF
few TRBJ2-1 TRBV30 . TGTGCCTGGGCACCTAGCCTGATCTCCTACAATGAGCAGTTCTTC CAWAPSLISYNEQFF
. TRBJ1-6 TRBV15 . TGTGCCACCAGCCCACGGGGGATTAATTCACCCCTCCACTTT CATSPRGINSPLHF
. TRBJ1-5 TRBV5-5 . TGTGCCAGCAGCTGGGGCAGCGAGGTTGGCAATCAGCCCCAGCATTTT CASSWGSEVGNQPQHF
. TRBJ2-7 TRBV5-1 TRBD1 TGCGCCAGCAGCTTGGAGGGACAGGGTGGCGAGCAGTACTTC CASSLEGQGGEQYF
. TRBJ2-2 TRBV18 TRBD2 TGTGCCAGCTCGCTAGCGGGAGTCGGCACCGGGGAGCTGTTTTTT CASSLAGVGTGELFF
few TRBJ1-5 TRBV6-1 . TGTGCCAGCAGTGAAGGCGCTATCGGCAATCAGCCCCAGCATTTT CASSEGAIGNQPQHF
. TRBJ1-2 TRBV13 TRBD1 TGTGCCAGCAGCTTAGGGCATAGGAGGCGGGACAGGGGTAACTATGGCTACACCTTC CASSLGHRRRDRGNYGYTF
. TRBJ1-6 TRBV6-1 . TGTGCCAGCAGTGAAAGAGGCCAGGGTTCGAGCTTTTCACCCCTCCACTTT CASSERGQGSSFSPLHF
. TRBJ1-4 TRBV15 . TGTGCCACCAGCAGACCCTTGGGCACTAATGAAAAACTGTTTTTT CATSRPLGTNEKLFF
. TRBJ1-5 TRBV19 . TGTGCCAGTACCCCTCTGGTAGGCAATCAGCCCCAGCATTTT CASTPLVGNQPQHF
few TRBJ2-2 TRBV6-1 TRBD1 TGTGCCAGCAACCAGGGGGCCCCCGGGGAGCTGTTTTTT CASNQGAPGELFF
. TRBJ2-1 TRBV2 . TGTGCCAGGAGACTAGTAGATGAGCAGTTCTTC CARRLVDEQFF
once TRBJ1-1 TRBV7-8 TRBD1 TGTGCCAGCAGCTCAGACAGGGAAGCTGAAGCTTTCTTT CASSSDREAEAFF
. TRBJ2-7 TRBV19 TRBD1 TGTGCCAGTAGTCCCAGGGACAGGGTCTACGAGCAGTACTTC CASSPRDRVYEQYF
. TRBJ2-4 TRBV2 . TGTGCCAGCAGTGAATGGGGGGATGCCAAAAACATTCAGTACTTC CASSEWGDAKNIQYF
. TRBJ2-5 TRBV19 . TGTGCCAGTAGTATCCAGGGGGGAAGGGAGACCCAGTACTTC CASSIQGGRETQYF
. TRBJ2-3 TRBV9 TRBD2 TGTGCCAGCAGCGCACCCCTGAGAGGGCTAGCGGACCTTAGCACAGATACGCAGTATTTT CASSAPLRGLADLSTDTQYF
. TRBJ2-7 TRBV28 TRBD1 TGTGCCAGCAAATCAGGGGGTGACGAGCAGTACTTC CASKSGGDEQYF
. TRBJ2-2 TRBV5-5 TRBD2 TGTGCCAGCAGCTTGGCAGGGCTAGCGGGAGGTTCGGGCACCGGGGAGCTGTTTTTT CASSLAGLAGGSGTGELFF
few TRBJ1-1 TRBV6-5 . TGTGCCAGCAGGGGGGGCGGGGGCACTGAAGCTTTCTTT CASRGGGGTEAFF
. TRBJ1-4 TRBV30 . TGTGCCTGGAGTCCCGGGAGTAATGAAAAACTGTTTTTT CAWSPGSNEKLFF
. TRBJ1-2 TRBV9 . TGTGCCAGCAGCGTAGACGAGGTTGGCTATGGCTACACCTTC CASSVDEVGYGYTF